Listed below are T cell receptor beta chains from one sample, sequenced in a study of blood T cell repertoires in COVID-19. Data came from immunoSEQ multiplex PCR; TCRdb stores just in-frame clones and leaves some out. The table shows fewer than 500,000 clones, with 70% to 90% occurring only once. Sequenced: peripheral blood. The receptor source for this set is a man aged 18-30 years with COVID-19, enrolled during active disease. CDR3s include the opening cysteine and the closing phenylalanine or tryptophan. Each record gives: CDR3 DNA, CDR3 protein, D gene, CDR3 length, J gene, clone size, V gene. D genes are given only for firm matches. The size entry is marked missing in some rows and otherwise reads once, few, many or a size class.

TGTGCCAGCAACAATCGGGCTAGCGGCACAGATACGCAGTATTTT,CASNNRASGTDTQYF,-,15,TRBJ2-3,once,TRBV7-8
TGCGCCAGCAGAAGGGAGCTTAATTCCGGGGAGCTGTTTTTT,CASRRELNSGELFF,-,14,TRBJ2-2,-,TRBV4-1
TGTGCCAGCAGACGGGACAGGAACACCGGGGAGCTGTTTTTT,CASRRDRNTGELFF,TRBD1,14,TRBJ2-2,-,TRBV27
TGTGCCAGCAGCTTATCGTCAGGGAACACCGGGGAGCTGTTTTTT,CASSLSSGNTGELFF,-,15,TRBJ2-2,once,TRBV7-8
TGTGCCAGCAGCCAAGACCGGCTAGCGGGGCCAGATACGCAGTATTTT,CASSQDRLAGPDTQYF,TRBD2,16,TRBJ2-3,-,TRBV3-1/TRBV3-2
TGTGCCAGCAGTTTTTCGGAGACCCAGTACTTC,CASSFSETQYF,-,11,TRBJ2-5,-,TRBV12-3/TRBV12-4
TGTGCCAGCAGCCCGACTAGCGGGGGGGCCCTTGAGCAGTTCTTC,CASSPTSGGALEQFF,TRBD2,15,TRBJ2-1,once,TRBV5-5
TGTGCCAGCAGCCAAGAGATGGGCGGGACAGACCAAGAGACCCAGTACTTC,CASSQEMGGTDQETQYF,-,17,TRBJ2-5,-,TRBV14
TGTGCCAGCAGTCCGGTCCGGCGACTAGCGGGGACCACCTACGAGCAGTACTTC,CASSPVRRLAGTTYEQYF,TRBD2,18,TRBJ2-7,-,TRBV7-2
TGTGCCAGCAGCTTGCTGACTAGCGGGGAGACCCAGTACTTC,CASSLLTSGETQYF,TRBD2,14,TRBJ2-5,-,TRBV13
TGTGCCAGCAGCTTCGAACTGTTAGCTGGCACAGATACGCAGTATTTT,CASSFELLAGTDTQYF,-,16,TRBJ2-3,-,TRBV11-3
TGTGCCAGCAAACGCGAGGTGACCTACAATGAGCAGTTCTTC,CASKREVTYNEQFF,-,14,TRBJ2-1,-,TRBV2
TGTGCCAGCAGTCGGGACAGGGATCAGCCCCAGCATTTT,CASSRDRDQPQHF,TRBD1,13,TRBJ1-5,-,TRBV6-5
TGTGCCAGCAGCTTAGTTAGACACGATAATTCACCCCTCCACTTT,CASSLVRHDNSPLHF,-,15,TRBJ1-6,-,TRBV7-2
TGTGCCAGCACTTTCGACAGGAACCTCCTAGGGCAGTACTTC,CASTFDRNLLGQYF,-,14,TRBJ2-7,-,TRBV28
TGTGCCAGCAACCTAAACGCCAACTACGAGCAGTACTTC,CASNLNANYEQYF,-,13,TRBJ2-7,-,TRBV11-2
TGTGCCAGCACTACCTCGGAGGGGGGGCCCTACAATGAGCAGTTCTTC,CASTTSEGGPYNEQFF,-,16,TRBJ2-1,-,TRBV25-1
TGCAGCGATAGGACAGGGGGCTCTGGCTACACCTTC,CSDRTGGSGYTF,TRBD1,12,TRBJ1-2,few,TRBV29-1
TGTGCCAGTAGTCCACTAGCGGGATACAATGAGCAGTTCTTC,CASSPLAGYNEQFF,TRBD2,14,TRBJ2-1,-,TRBV19
TGCGCCAGCGTTAGACAGGGCCTAAATTCACCCCTCCACTTT,CASVRQGLNSPLHF,TRBD1,14,TRBJ1-6,-,TRBV10-1
TGTGCCAGCAGCTTGGACAGGGGGCGGGGTACTGAAGCTTTCTTT,CASSLDRGRGTEAFF,TRBD1,15,TRBJ1-1,-,TRBV5-4
TGTGCCAGCAGTTTGGTTCCGACAGGGAAAAATTCACCCCTCCACTTT,CASSLVPTGKNSPLHF,TRBD1,16,TRBJ1-6,-,TRBV27
TGTGCCAGCAGCTCATCCGCTCAGGGGGTGAACACCGGGGAGCTGTTTTTT,CASSSSAQGVNTGELFF,TRBD1,17,TRBJ2-2,-,TRBV7-3
TGTGCCAGCAGTGAACAGCCACAAAATAACCTTTACACCTTC,CASSEQPQNNLYTF,-,14,TRBJ1-2,-,TRBV6-4
TGTGCCAGCAGCCCCAAGGGGGCAGTGAACACTGAAGCTTTCTTT,CASSPKGAVNTEAFF,TRBD1,15,TRBJ1-1,-,TRBV7-9
TGTGCCACGGGACTAGGTCCAGCCCTCACAAATACGCAGTATTTT,CATGLGPALTNTQYF,TRBD2,15,TRBJ2-3,once,TRBV18
TGTGCCAGCAGACTACTAGTAGCAGATGAGCAGTTCTTC,CASRLLVADEQFF,-,13,TRBJ2-1,-,TRBV6-5
TGCGCCAGCAGCCAGATATATAGCCCCATCGAGCAGTACTTC,CASSQIYSPIEQYF,-,14,TRBJ2-7,-,TRBV4-1
TGTGCCAGTAGTACCCAGGGGGCTGGTTCACCCCTCCACTTT,CASSTQGAGSPLHF,TRBD1,14,TRBJ1-6,-,TRBV19
TGCGCCAGCAGTTGGGGGCTTAGCACAGATACGCAGTATTTT,CASSWGLSTDTQYF,-,14,TRBJ2-3,-,TRBV5-1
TGTGCCAGCAGTGGTTTTCGGACAGCCTATGGCTACACCTTC,CASSGFRTAYGYTF,-,14,TRBJ1-2,-,TRBV2
TGTGCCAGCTTTGAGGACACCGGGGAGCTGTTTTTT,CASFEDTGELFF,-,12,TRBJ2-2,-,TRBV2
TGTGCCAGCAGCCCCCGTAGCGGGCACGAGCAGTACTTC,CASSPRSGHEQYF,TRBD2,13,TRBJ2-7,-,TRBV3-1/TRBV3-2
TGTGCCAGCAGTTACGGGACTAGCGGGAGGTACGAGCAGTACTTC,CASSYGTSGRYEQYF,TRBD2,15,TRBJ2-7,-,TRBV27
TGCGCCAGCAGTGACGGAGGAGCTACGCAGTATTTT,CASSDGGATQYF,-,12,TRBJ2-3,-,TRBV10-2
TGTGCCAGCAGCCTCCGGGTAGCGGGTACATACAATGAGCAGTTCTTC,CASSLRVAGTYNEQFF,TRBD2,16,TRBJ2-1,-,TRBV11-2
TGTGCCAGTAGTATAACAGGGGGAAATCAGCCCCAGCATTTT,CASSITGGNQPQHF,TRBD1,14,TRBJ1-5,once,TRBV19
TGTGCCAGCAGCTCAGGACTAGCGGGGCTTGAGCAGTTCTTC,CASSSGLAGLEQFF,TRBD2,14,TRBJ2-1,-,TRBV5-4
TGTGCCATCAGTGTGGGGGACAGGGACGATCAGCCCCAGCATTTT,CAISVGDRDDQPQHF,TRBD1,15,TRBJ1-5,-,TRBV10-3
TGCGCCAGCAGCGCAATCTCGGAGGACGAGCAGTACTTC,CASSAISEDEQYF,-,13,TRBJ2-7,-,TRBV4-1
TGTGCCAGCTCACCGAGGAGCCAGACCTTAAACACCCTGTTTTTT,CASSPRSQTLNTLFF,-,15,TRBJ1-4,-,TRBV18
TGTGCCAGCAGCCCGGGACAGGGGCCCGCCGGGGAGCTGTTTTTT,CASSPGQGPAGELFF,TRBD1,15,TRBJ2-2,-,TRBV11-3
TGTGCCAGCAGCCAACAGGGGGCAAGAGTTGAGACCCAGTACTTC,CASSQQGARVETQYF,TRBD1,15,TRBJ2-5,-,TRBV27
TGTGCCAGCAGTCAAACCTCCGGGTCGTCCTACGAGCAGTACTTC,CASSQTSGSSYEQYF,-,15,TRBJ2-7,-,TRBV6-5
TGTGCCAGCAGCGTAGCGGCTAGCGGGAGATCCGGGGAGCTGTTTTTT,CASSVAASGRSGELFF,TRBD2,16,TRBJ2-2,-,TRBV9
TGTGCCTGGGCTGGACAGGGAAGAATCTCTGGGGCCAACGTCCTGACTTTC,CAWAGQGRISGANVLTF,TRBD1,17,TRBJ2-6,-,TRBV30
TGTGCCAGCAGCTTACAGGCGGGAGGGTCCTACGAGCAGTACTTC,CASSLQAGGSYEQYF,TRBD2,15,TRBJ2-7,-,TRBV7-3
TGTGCCAGCACCGAAAGGAGGTCTGGAAACACCATATATTTT,CASTERRSGNTIYF,-,14,TRBJ1-3,-,TRBV2
TGTGCCAGCACCCCTATTGCCTCTGGAAACACCATATATTTT,CASTPIASGNTIYF,-,14,TRBJ1-3,-,TRBV25-1
TGTGCCAGCAGTTACTCGGGCAGACACAATGAGCAGTTCTTC,CASSYSGRHNEQFF,-,14,TRBJ2-1,-,TRBV6-6
TGTGCCAGCAGCTTCTGGCGCACAGATACGCAGTATTTT,CASSFWRTDTQYF,-,13,TRBJ2-3,-,TRBV11-2